One TCR beta chain is described in this entry. The sample originates from a study of OX40 agonist ivuxolimab in advanced cancers. Study as a whole: Eligibility rules accepted prior anti-PD-1, anti-PD-L1 or anti-CTLA-4 therapy, and 40% to 50% had some.

V shed 6 bases and J shed 0 bases, with 7 bases lying between them. Per the germline V gene, CDR1 is LNHDA and CDR2 is SQIVND (reference sequence). The CDR3 loop spans 13 amino acids. TCRdb's copy holds only in-frame clones and misses some; the assay was immunoSEQ multiplex PCR. This sample has tens of thousands of clones, with more than 70% found just once. This chain links TRBV19 with TRBJ2-3; D remains unclear. Sequenced here: CD4+ or CD8+ T cells sorted from blood, sampled in a trial of the OX40 agonist ivuxolimab. The receptor was derived from an adult with an advanced solid tumor such as melanoma, head and neck, liver or kidney cancer. CDR3 nucleotides: TGTGCCAGTAGACTTCCCAGCACAGATACGCAGTATTTT. Protein product: CASRLPSTDTQYF.